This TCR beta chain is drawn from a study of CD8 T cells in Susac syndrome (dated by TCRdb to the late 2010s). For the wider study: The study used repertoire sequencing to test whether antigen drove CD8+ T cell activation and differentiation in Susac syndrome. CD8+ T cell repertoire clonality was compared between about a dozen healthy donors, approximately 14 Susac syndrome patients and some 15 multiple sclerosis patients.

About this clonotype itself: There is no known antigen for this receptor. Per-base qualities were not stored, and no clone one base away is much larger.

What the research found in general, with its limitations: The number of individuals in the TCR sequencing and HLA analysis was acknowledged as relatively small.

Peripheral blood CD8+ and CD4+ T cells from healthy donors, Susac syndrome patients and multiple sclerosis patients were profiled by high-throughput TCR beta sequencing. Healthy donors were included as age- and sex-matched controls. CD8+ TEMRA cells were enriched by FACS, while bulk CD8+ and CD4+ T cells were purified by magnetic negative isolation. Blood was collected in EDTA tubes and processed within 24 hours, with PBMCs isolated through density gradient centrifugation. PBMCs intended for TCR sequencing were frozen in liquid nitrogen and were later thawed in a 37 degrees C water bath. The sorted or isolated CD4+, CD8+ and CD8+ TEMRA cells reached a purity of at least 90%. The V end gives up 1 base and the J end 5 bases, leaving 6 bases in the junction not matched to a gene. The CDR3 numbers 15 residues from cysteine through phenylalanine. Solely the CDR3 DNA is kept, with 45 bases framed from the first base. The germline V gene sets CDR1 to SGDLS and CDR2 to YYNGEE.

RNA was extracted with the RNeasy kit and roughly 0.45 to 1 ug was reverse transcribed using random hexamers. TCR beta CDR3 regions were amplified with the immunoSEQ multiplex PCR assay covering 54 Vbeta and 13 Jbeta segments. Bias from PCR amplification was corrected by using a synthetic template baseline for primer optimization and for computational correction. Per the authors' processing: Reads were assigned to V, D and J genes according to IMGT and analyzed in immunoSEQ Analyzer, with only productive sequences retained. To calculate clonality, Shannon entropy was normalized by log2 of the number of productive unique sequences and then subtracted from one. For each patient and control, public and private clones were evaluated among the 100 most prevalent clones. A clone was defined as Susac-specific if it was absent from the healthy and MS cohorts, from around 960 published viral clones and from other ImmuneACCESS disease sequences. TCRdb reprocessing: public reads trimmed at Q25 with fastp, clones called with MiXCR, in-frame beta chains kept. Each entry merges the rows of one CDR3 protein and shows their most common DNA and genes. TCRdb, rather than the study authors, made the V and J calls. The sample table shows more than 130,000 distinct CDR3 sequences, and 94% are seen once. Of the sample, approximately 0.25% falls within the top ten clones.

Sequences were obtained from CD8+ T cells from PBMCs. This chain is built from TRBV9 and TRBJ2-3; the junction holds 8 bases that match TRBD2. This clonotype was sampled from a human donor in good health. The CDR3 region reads CASSVSGRRGDTQYF. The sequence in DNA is TGTGCCAGCAGCGTAAGCGGGAGACGAGGAGATACGCAGTATTTT.